Detailed here is one TCR beta chain. Its antigen is as yet unknown. This sample was taken from a study of cytotoxic CD8 clonotypes in ibrutinib-treated CLL. With sequencing, the targeted depth ranged from 1 in 200,000 to 1 in 1 million T cells. Some clones are missing from TCRdb's copy, which holds only in-frame ones; the method was immunoSEQ multiplex PCR. The sample lists around 200,000 clones, over 65% seen once, with over 5.5% in the top ten. Regarding the study as a whole: Patients with sustained remission and those progressing were sampled at differing times. Clonality correlated strongly with circulating CD8+ T cells and exceeded age-matched healthy donors at baseline.

V was shortened by 0 bases and J by 5 bases, with 8 bases between the two germline ends. The CDR3 sequence is 13 residues long. Germline loops: CDR1 SGHRS, CDR2 YFSETQ. Sequenced here: PBMCs, sampled after 12 months of ibrutinib treatment. The source of this sequence is a human donor with chronic lymphocytic leukemia. J is TRBJ2-5 and V is TRBV5-1, with no clear D. The CDR3 is CASSLVSRETQYF. The CDR3 coding sequence is TGCGCCAGCAGCTTGGTTTCTCGGGAGACCCAGTACTTC.